These 26 T cell receptor beta chains originate from one sample sequenced in a study of control samples from healthy donors and cancer patients. This table comes from immunoSEQ multiplex PCR, and its TCRdb copy is limited to in-frame clones, with some not included. The sample yields 35,000 to 50,000 clones, around 94% seen once. The specimen sequenced was blood. These receptors all come from a man in his fifties or sixties in good health.

The chain links TRBV4-1 to TRBJ2-2; D not resolved. Looked up from germline, CDR1 is MGHRA and CDR2 is YSYEKL. V lost 1 base and J lost 6, with 3 bases in between. The length of the CDR3 is 12 residues. The CDR3, as DNA: TGCGCCAGCAGCCAAGGCCCCGGGGAGCTGTTTTTT. Its protein is CASSQGPGELFF.

The chain links TRBV5-1 to TRBJ2-1, with 10 bases fitting TRBD2. Germline assignment: CDR1 SGHRS and CDR2 YFSETQ. CDR3 length: 17 residues. The V segment lost 4 bases and the J segment 6 bases; nucleotides outside the gene matches: 13. This CDR3 reads CASSLIPAGGPGNEQFF. CDR3 nucleotides: TGCGCCAGCAGCCTAATCCCAGCGGGAGGGCCCGGCAATGAGCAGTTCTTC.

The rearrangement joins TRBV10-3 to TRBJ1-5, with D unresolved. This CDR3 is built from 14 residues. Per the germline V gene, CDR1 is ENHRY and CDR2 is SYGVKD. Between the trimmed V and J ends, which lost 0 bases and 8 bases, there was a span of 11 bases. The CDR3 DNA sequence: TGTGCCATCAGTGAGTCGCCTGAGCCTGAGCCCCAGCATTTT. It codes for CAISESPEPEPQHF.

This clone has just one count. This chain joins TRBV10-3 and TRBJ2-3, with 13 positions matching TRBD2. Germline CDR1 reads ENHRY; CDR2 reads SYGVKD. V trimming: 4 bases; J trimming: 4 bases; junction bases outside the gene matches: 17. The CDR3 has 20 residues. CDR3 sequence reads: CAISAWTSGSFQGGPDTQYF. CDR3 coding DNA: TGTGCCATCAGTGCTTGGACTAGCGGGAGCTTCCAGGGGGGCCCAGATACGCAGTATTTT.

The J gene is TRBJ1-5, the V gene TRBV14; TRBD1 matches at 7 bases. The V gene's germline CDR1 is SGHDN and CDR2 FVKESK. Trimming took 3 bases from V and 3 from J; bases not matched to a gene: 5. The CDR3 runs to 15 residues. CDR3 DNA: TGTGCCAGCAGCCAGGGCGACAGGGTCAATCAGCCCCAGCATTTT. Encoded protein: CASSQGDRVNQPQHF.

This chain links TRBV2 with TRBJ2-7, with no clear D. This CDR3 contains 14 residues. Trimming cost V 5 bases and J 1 base, with 12 bases left between them. Germline V gives CDR1 SNHLY, CDR2 FYNNEI. CDR3 sequence (DNA): TGTGCCAGCAGTCTGCAGGATGGTTCCTACGAGCAGTACTTC. Amino acids: CASSLQDGSYEQYF.

This chain joins TRBV18 and TRBJ2-2, with 8 bases aligning to TRBD2. Germline values: CDR1 KGHSH, CDR2 LQKENI. The CDR3 spans 16 residues. V shed 3 bases and J 1 base; nucleotides not matched to a gene: 4. CDR3 coding DNA: TGTGCCAGCTCACCTCCGGGACTAGTGAACACCGGGGAGCTGTTTTTT. Translating it yields CASSPPGLVNTGELFF.

The rearrangement links TRBV6-5 to TRBJ1-1; D perhaps matches TRBD1 (6 bases). CDR3 length equals 15 residues. Germline V gives CDR1 MNHEY, CDR2 SVGAGI. The V end lost 0 bases, the J end lost 7 bases, and 15 bases lay between the germline ends. The CDR3, as DNA: TGTGCCAGCAGTTACTCGAGCCCGGCAGGGGATGAAGCTTTCTTT. The encoded protein is CASSYSSPAGDEAFF.

The J gene is TRBJ2-7, the V gene TRBV18; 7 nucleotides align to TRBD2. V dropped 6 bases and J dropped 6; count of bases not matched to a gene: 14. The CDR3 spans 15 residues. CDR1 and CDR2 (germline): KGHSH, LQKENI. CDR3 protein: CASSLKPGLRGEQYF. CDR3 sequence (DNA): TGTGCCAGCTCTCTCAAGCCGGGACTACGGGGCGAGCAGTACTTC.

This chain joins TRBV27 and TRBJ1-5; 7 positions agree with TRBD1. The ends lost 3 bases at V and 3 bases at J; junction bases unmatched: 2. The CDR3 extends over 14 amino acids. CDR1 and CDR2 (germline): MNHEY, SMNVEV (reference sequence). Written as DNA, the CDR3 is TGTGCCAGCAGTTTGACAGGGTACAATCAGCCCCAGCATTTT. Its protein product is CASSLTGYNQPQHF.

V gene TRBV6-5 combines with J gene TRBJ1-1, with TRBD1 as a possible D gene (5 bases). The CDR3 length is 14 residues. CDR1 and CDR2 from the germline V gene are MNHEY and SVGAGI. V lost 7 bases and J 0 bases, leaving 12 bases between the germline ends. The CDR3 sequence: CASNRAGMNTEAFF. DNA of the CDR3: TGTGCCAGCAACCGGGCAGGGATGAACACTGAAGCTTTCTTT.

This chain connects TRBV28 to TRBJ2-5; D remains unclear. This CDR3 has 13 residues. Per the germline V gene, CDR1 is MDHEN and CDR2 is SYDVKM. V dropped 8 bases and J dropped 1 base, with 11 bases sitting between them. Here the CDR3 reads CASAPTVQETQYF. The CDR3 nucleotides are TGTGCCAGCGCCCCGACTGTCCAAGAGACCCAGTACTTC.

CDR3 sequence (DNA): TGCAGTGCTAGTCAAGGGCGACAAGAGACCCAGTACTTC. Protein product: CSASQGRQETQYF. The rearrangement joins TRBV20-1 to TRBJ2-5; D gene unclear. V shed 3 bases and J shed 2 bases, with 10 bases lying between them. The germline gives CDR1 DFQATT, CDR2 SNEGSKA (reference sequence). The CDR3 has 13 residues.

CDR3 region: CATSRPFGRLLSGNTIYF. CDR3 DNA: TGTGCCACCAGCAGACCCTTCGGACGGCTCCTCTCTGGAAACACCATATATTTT. The chain uses TRBV15 and TRBJ1-3; D not certain. Trimming removed 2 bases at V and 0 bases at J, with 17 bases between. This CDR3 contains 18 residues. Germline V gene data show CDR1 as LNHNV and CDR2 as YYDKDF (reference sequence).

The rearrangement joins TRBV9 to TRBJ1-4, with 12 bases matching TRBD1. This CDR3 is 15 amino acids long. V lost 3 bases to trimming and J lost 5 bases; unmatched junction nucleotides: 2. Germline-derived CDR1 and CDR2 are SGDLS and YYNGEE. CDR3 in amino acids: CASSEGQGANEKLFF. The CDR3 region has the DNA TGTGCCAGCAGCGAGGGACAGGGGGCGAATGAAAAACTGTTTTTT.

In regard to this clone: Sequence at one end of the junction differs from germline and may be a read error. The J gene is TRBJ2-1, the V gene TRBV7-7, with D unclear. Germline loops: CDR1 SSHAT, CDR2 FNYEAQ (reference sequence). The CDR3 loop spans 16 amino acids. CDR3: CASSLGIGNSQNEQFF. CDR3 sequence (DNA): TGTGCTAGCAGCTTAGGTATAGGGAACTCTCAAAATGAGCAGTTCTTC.

The chain carries TRBV11-2 and TRBJ2-5; D is perhaps TRBD2 (6 bases). V was shortened by 0 bases and J by 5 bases, with 16 bases between the two germline ends. CDR1 and CDR2 (germline): SGHAT, FQNNGV. The CDR3 sequence is 16 residues long. The DNA for the CDR3 is TGTGCCAGCAGCTTAGATTGGGCCGGGAGAAGTGAGACCCAGTACTTC. Translating it yields CASSLDWAGRSETQYF.

The chain recombines TRBV11-3 with TRBJ2-2, with a tentative D call TRBD2 (6 bases). The CDR3 length is 17 residues. The V gene's germline CDR1 is SGHNT and CDR2 YENEEA. V dropped 3 bases and J dropped 0 bases, with 14 bases sitting between them. This CDR3 reads CASSFDPLASNTGELFF. The CDR3 bases are TGTGCCAGCAGCTTCGATCCCCTAGCGTCGAACACCGGGGAGCTGTTTTTT.

The J gene is TRBJ2-1, the V gene TRBV3-1 (or the pseudogene TRBV3-2); D might be TRBD1 or TRBD2, each matching 5 bases. The germline V gene has CDR1 LGHDT and CDR2 YNNKEL (reference sequence). The CDR3 extends over 13 amino acids. The V end was cut by 3 bases, the J end by 4 bases, with 7 bases between. DNA for the CDR3: TGTGCCAGCAGCCAGTGGGGGTACAATGAGCAGTTCTTC. Amino acids: CASSQWGYNEQFF.

This clone was observed a single time. The junction departs from germline at one end; a sequencing error may be responsible. The chain links TRBV12-5 to TRBJ2-1; D might be TRBD1 or TRBD2, each matching 5 bases. Per the germline V gene, CDR1 is LGHNT and CDR2 is FRNRAP. The CDR3 extends over 13 amino acids. The CDR3 DNA sequence: TGTGCTAGTGTTTTGGGGACCAGTCATGAGCAGTTCTTC. This codes for CASVLGTSHEQFF.

The chain has TRBV19 and TRBJ1-5, with 8 bases fitting TRBD1. CDR3 length: 14 residues. Trimming at V came to 6 bases and at J to 3 bases, leaving 4 bases not matched to a gene. Germline CDR1 reads LNHDA; CDR2 reads SQIVND (reference sequence). The CDR3 DNA follows: TGTGCCAGTAGACAGGGGGACGTCAATCAGCCCCAGCATTTT. It encodes CASRQGDVNQPQHF.

V and J are TRBV7-2 and TRBJ1-4; no firm D call. The CDR3 consists of 16 residues. CDR1 is SGHTA and CDR2 is FQGNSA in the germline V gene. V was clipped by 5 bases and J by 0 bases, with 13 bases between them. The CDR3 loop is CASSPGPSSTNEKLFF. The DNA of the CDR3 is TGTGCCAGCAGCCCAGGACCGAGCTCAACTAATGAAAAACTGTTTTTT. The whole variable domain, remainder taken from reference TRBV7-2 and TRBJ1-4, is GAGVSQSPSNKVTEKGKDVELRCDPISGHTALYWYRQSLGQGLEFLIYFQGNSAPDKSGLPSDRFSAERTGGSVSTLTIQRTQQEDSAVYLCASSPGPSSTNEKLFFGSGTQLSVL.

V usage is TRBV9 and J usage is TRBJ2-7; TRBD2 matches at 8 bases. V lost 0 bases and J lost 6; bases outside the gene matches: 5. CDR3 length: 14 residues. Germline V gene lookup returns CDR1 SGDLS and CDR2 YYNGEE. The CDR3 nucleotides are TGTGCCAGCAGCGTAGTTGGCGGGAGGAGCGAGCAGTACTTC. Amino acid sequence: CASSVVGGRSEQYF.

This chain links TRBV29-1 with TRBJ2-1, with 8 bases aligning to TRBD1. The length of the CDR3 is 14 residues. Germline values: CDR1 SQVTM, CDR2 ANQGSEA. V shed 4 bases, J shed 6 bases, and the junction held 8 bases outside the gene matches. The CDR3: CSVAVQGAGNEQFF. As DNA, the CDR3 is TGCAGCGTTGCGGTCCAGGGGGCAGGCAATGAGCAGTTCTTC.

This rearrangement joins TRBV13 to TRBJ2-1, with 8 bases matching TRBD1. Trimming removed 5 bases from V and 3 bases from J; junction bases left unmatched: 9. The V gene's germline CDR1 is PRHDT and CDR2 FYEKMQ (reference sequence). The CDR3 runs 16 residues. CDR3 loop: CASSMPGTGDYNEQFF. The CDR3 DNA follows: TGTGCCAGCAGCATGCCCGGGACAGGCGACTACAATGAGCAGTTCTTC. Drawing the rest from reference TRBV13 and TRBJ2-1, the complete variable domain is AAGVIQSPRHLIKEKRETATLKCYPIPRHDTVYWYQQGPGQDPQFLISFYEKMQSDKGSIPDRFSAQQFSDYHSELNMSSLELGDSALYFCASSMPGTGDYNEQFFGPGTRLTVL.

This chain links TRBV11-2 with TRBJ1-5, with 7 bases identical to TRBD1. V was clipped by 5 bases and J by 3 bases; unmatched bases: 7. The germline V gene encodes CDR1 SGHAT and CDR2 FQNNGV. The CDR3 extends over 15 amino acids. For the CDR3, the DNA is TGTGCCAGCAGCGGGACAGACAGTATCAATCAGCCCCAGCATTTT. Translating it yields CASSGTDSINQPQHF.